The sequence of this TCR beta chain was determined in a study of blood T cell repertoires in COVID-19. Looking at the study overall: Acute-phase and convalescent COVID-19 samples originated in the United States, Italy and Spain. T cells, B-cell-depleted T cells, or PBMCs provided the cDNA or gDNA that served as material.

Trimming cost V 3 bases and J 3 bases, with 9 bases left between them. The length of the CDR3 is 13 residues. Germline V CDR1 and CDR2: LNHDA, SQIVND (reference sequence). Original analysis: Estimates of nucleated cell counts were drawn from the amplification of reference gene primers. Repertoires were generated with immunoSEQ multiplex PCR, while TCRdb's copy carries only in-frame clones and drops some. V, J and clone size derive from that table, while D and trimming were established from the DNA sequence. The table records about 360,000 clones, about 88% of them present only once. The receptor comes from a human donor in a cohort sampled during active COVID-19. This chain joins TRBV19 and TRBJ2-7; tentatively, D is TRBD1 (6 bases). Material for sequencing was peripheral blood. The CDR3 loop is CASSMGDNYEQYF. Here the CDR3 DNA reads TGTGCCAGTAGTATGGGGGACAACTACGAGCAGTACTTC.